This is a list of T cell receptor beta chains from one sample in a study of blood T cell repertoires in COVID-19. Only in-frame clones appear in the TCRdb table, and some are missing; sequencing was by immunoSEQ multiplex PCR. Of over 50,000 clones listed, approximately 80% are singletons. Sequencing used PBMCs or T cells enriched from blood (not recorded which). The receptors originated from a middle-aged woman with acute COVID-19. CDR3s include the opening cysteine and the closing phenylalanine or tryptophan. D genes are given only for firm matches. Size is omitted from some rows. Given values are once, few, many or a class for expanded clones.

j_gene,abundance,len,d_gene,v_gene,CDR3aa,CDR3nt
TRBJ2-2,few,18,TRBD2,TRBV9,CASSASSGTSGYTGELFF,TGTGCCAGCAGCGCCTCCTCCGGGACTAGCGGGTACACCGGGGAGCTGTTTTTT
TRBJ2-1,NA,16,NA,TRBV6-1,CASSETFDRGYNEQFF,TGTGCCAGCAGTGAAACATTCGACCGGGGATACAATGAGCAGTTCTTC
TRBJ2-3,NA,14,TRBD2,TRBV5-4,CASSSGLGTDTQYF,TGTGCCAGCAGCTCGGGACTAGGGACAGATACGCAGTATTTT
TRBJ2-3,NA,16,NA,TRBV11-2,CASSLGPRVGTDTQYF,TGTGCCAGCAGCTTAGGACCCAGGGTGGGCACAGATACGCAGTATTTT
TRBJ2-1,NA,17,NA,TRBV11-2,CASSSIRGRGSYNEQFF,TGTGCCAGCAGCTCCATTAGAGGCCGAGGAAGTTACAATGAGCAGTTCTTC
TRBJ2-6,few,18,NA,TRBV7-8,CASSFPGLDFSGANVLTF,TGTGCCAGCAGCTTCCCTGGATTAGACTTCTCTGGGGCCAACGTCCTGACTTTC
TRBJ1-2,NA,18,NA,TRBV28,CASSFRDVGSFLNYGYTF,TGTGCCAGCAGTTTCAGAGATGTCGGGTCCTTCCTTAACTATGGCTACACCTTC
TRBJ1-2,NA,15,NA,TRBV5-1,CASSLNRARDYGYTF,TGCGCCAGCAGCTTGAACAGGGCCAGGGACTATGGCTACACCTTC
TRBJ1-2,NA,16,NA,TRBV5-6,CASSLDPQGLTYGYTF,TGTGCCAGCAGCTTGGACCCCCAGGGGCTTACCTATGGCTACACCTTC
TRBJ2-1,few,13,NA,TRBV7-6,CASSLGVNNEQFF,TGTGCCAGCAGCCTGGGAGTTAACAATGAGCAGTTCTTC
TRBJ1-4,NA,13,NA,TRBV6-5,CASSTGQSGKLFF,TGTGCCAGCAGTACAGGACAGTCGGGAAAACTGTTTTTT
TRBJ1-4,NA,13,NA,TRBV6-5,CASSLRVDEKLFF,TGTGCCAGCAGTTTGAGGGTGGATGAAAAACTGTTTTTT
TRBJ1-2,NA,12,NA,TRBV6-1,CASSGDFYGYTF,TGTGCCAGCAGCGGGGATTTCTATGGCTACACCTTC
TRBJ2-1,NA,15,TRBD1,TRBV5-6,CASSLLTGSYNEQFF,TGTGCCAGCAGCTTGTTGACAGGGTCCTACAATGAGCAGTTCTTC
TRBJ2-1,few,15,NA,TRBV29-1,CSVHTGVSSYNEQFF,TGCAGCGTCCACACAGGTGTGAGCTCCTACAATGAGCAGTTCTTC
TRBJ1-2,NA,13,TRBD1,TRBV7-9,CASSDRENYGYTF,TGTGCCAGCAGCGACAGGGAGAACTATGGCTACACCTTC
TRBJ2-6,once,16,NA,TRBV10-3,CAISELGGAGANVLTF,TGTGCCATCAGTGAGTTAGGGGGGGCTGGGGCCAACGTCCTGACTTTC
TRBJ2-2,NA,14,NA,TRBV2,CASSSLVYTGELFF,TGTGCCAGCTCCTCACTAGTTTACACCGGGGAGCTGTTTTTT
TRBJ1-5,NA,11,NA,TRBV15,CATSHTGPQHF,TGTGCCACCAGCCATACCGGGCCCCAGCATTTT
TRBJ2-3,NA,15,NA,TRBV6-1,CASSERRASIDTQYF,TGTGCCAGCAGTGAGCGTCGGGCTAGCATTGATACGCAGTATTTT
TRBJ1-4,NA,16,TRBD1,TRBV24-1,CATSDGGQGTNEKLFF,TGTGCCACCAGTGATGGTGGACAGGGAACTAATGAAAAACTGTTTTTT
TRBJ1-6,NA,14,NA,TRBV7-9,CASSLAGGNSPLHF,TGTGCCAGCAGCTTAGCTGGAGGGAATTCACCCCTCCACTTT
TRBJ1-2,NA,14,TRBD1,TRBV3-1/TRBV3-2,CASSPGTGHYGYTF,TGTGCCAGCAGCCCCGGGACAGGGCACTATGGCTACACCTTC
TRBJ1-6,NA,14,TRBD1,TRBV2,CASSADRVNSPLHF,TGTGCCAGCAGTGCGGACAGGGTAAATTCACCCCTCCACTTT
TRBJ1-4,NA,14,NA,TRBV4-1,CASSQVGQNEKLFF,TGCGCCAGCAGCCAAGTGGGCCAGAATGAAAAACTGTTTTTT
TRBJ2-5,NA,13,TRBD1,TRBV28,CASKTGGQETQYF,TGTGCCAGCAAGACAGGGGGCCAAGAGACCCAGTACTTC
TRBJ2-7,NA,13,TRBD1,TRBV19,CASKTGGNYEQYF,TGTGCCAGTAAAACAGGGGGGAACTACGAGCAGTACTTC
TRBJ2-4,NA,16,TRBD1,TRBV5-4,CASSPERTGAKNIQYF,TGTGCCAGCAGCCCTGAGAGGACAGGCGCCAAAAACATTCAGTACTTC
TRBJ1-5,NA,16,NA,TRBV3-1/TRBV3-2,CASSPGTPYSNQPQHF,TGTGCCAGCAGCCCCGGGACACCTTATAGCAATCAGCCCCAGCATTTT
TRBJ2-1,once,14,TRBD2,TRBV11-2,CASSSGGLADEQFF,TGTGCCAGCAGCTCTGGGGGACTAGCGGATGAGCAGTTCTTC
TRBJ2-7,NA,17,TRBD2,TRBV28,CASSLPRLAGGRYEQYF,TGTGCCAGCAGTTTACCCAGACTAGCGGGAGGTCGCTACGAGCAGTACTTC
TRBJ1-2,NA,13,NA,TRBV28,CASSLRTVYGYTF,TGTGCCAGCAGTCTCCGGACAGTATATGGCTACACCTTC